A selection of T cell receptor beta chains follows, all from one sample in a study of cytomegalovirus exposure and HLA in healthy donors. Here immunoSEQ multiplex PCR was the method, and the copy in TCRdb shows in-frame clones only, minus some. The sample carries some 170,000 clones, about 79% recorded once. Sample: PBMCs. The receptors stem from a man between 40 and 49 years old in good health and CMV-seropositive. Each CDR3 is given with its conserved first and last residue. Fields, in order: V gene, J gene, D gene, clone size, CDR3 protein, CDR3 DNA. The D gene is left open where the match is weak. For some rows the clone size is stated as once, few or many, or as a class when expanded; others skip it.

>TRBV9|TRBJ2-1|TRBD2|.
CASSVLAGGTYNEQFF
TGTGCCAGCAGCGTACTAGCGGGAGGCACCTACAATGAGCAGTTCTTC
>TRBV7-9|TRBJ2-7|TRBD2|many
CASSLAGRDEQYF
TGTGCCAGCAGCTTAGCTGGGAGGGACGAGCAGTACTTC
>TRBV7-2|TRBJ2-1|.|.
CASSLERWASDYNEQFF
TGTGCCAGCAGCTTAGAACGTTGGGCTAGCGACTACAATGAGCAGTTCTTC
>TRBV11-2|TRBJ2-5|.|.
CASSLSETQYF
TGTGCCAGCAGCCTATCAGAGACCCAGTACTTC
>TRBV6-1|TRBJ1-2|.|.
CASSTSGGPMVGYTF
TGTGCCAGCAGTACCTCCGGGGGGCCTATGGTTGGCTACACCTTC
>TRBV25-1|TRBJ1-2|.|once
CASSLGRDYGYTF
TGTGCCAGCAGTCTCGGCAGGGACTATGGCTACACCTTC
>TRBV15|TRBJ2-2|.|.
CATSFPISGTNTGELFF
TGTGCCACCAGCTTCCCCATAAGCGGAACTAACACCGGGGAGCTGTTTTTT
>TRBV29-1|TRBJ2-7|TRBD2|.
CSVESPSGSYEQYF
TGCAGCGTTGAGTCCCCTAGCGGCTCCTACGAGCAGTACTTC
>TRBV7-8|TRBJ2-3|.|.
CASSLGLARSSRSTDTQYF
TGTGCCAGCAGCTTAGGTTTGGCGCGTAGCAGTCGTAGCACAGATACGCAGTATTTT
>TRBV5-1|TRBJ2-3|TRBD2|.
CASSLGGGRRTDTQYF
TGCGCCAGCAGCTTGGGAGGCGGGAGGAGGACAGATACGCAGTATTTT
>TRBV29-1|TRBJ1-5|.|.
CSVGLSGNQPQHF
TGCAGCGTTGGGCTCTCCGGCAATCAGCCCCAGCATTTT
>TRBV6-5|TRBJ1-2|.|.
CASSYAQGLDGYTF
TGTGCCAGCAGTTACGCCCAGGGGTTGGACGGCTACACCTTC
>TRBV19|TRBJ1-5|.|.
CASRNQGRGNQPQHF
TGTGCCAGTAGAAATCAGGGGAGGGGCAATCAGCCCCAGCATTTT
>TRBV19|TRBJ2-1|TRBD2|.
CASSTVLAGLHNEQFF
TGTGCCAGTAGTACGGTCCTAGCGGGGTTACACAATGAGCAGTTCTTC
>TRBV5-1|TRBJ2-7|.|.
CASSGGGSLYEQYF
TGCGCCAGCAGCGGAGGCGGTTCCCTCTACGAGCAGTACTTC
>TRBV28|TRBJ1-2|.|.
CASREGTGYGYTF
TGTGCCAGCAGGGAGGGAACGGGCTATGGCTACACCTTC
>TRBV5-1|TRBJ2-3|.|.
CASSLTQRDTQYF
TGCGCCAGCAGCTTGACCCAGCGCGATACGCAGTATTTT
>TRBV6-1|TRBJ2-1|TRBD2|.
CASSGLTSGRIRSYNEQFF
TGTGCCAGCAGTGGTCTGACTAGCGGGAGGATTCGTTCCTACAATGAGCAGTTCTTC
>TRBV10-1|TRBJ2-3|.|.
CASSAGSTDTQYF
TGCGCCAGCAGTGCAGGAAGCACAGATACGCAGTATTTT
>TRBV5-6|TRBJ2-7|.|.
CASSLPSSYEQYF
TGTGCCAGCAGCTTGCCGAGCTCCTACGAGCAGTACTTC
>TRBV2|TRBJ2-3|TRBD2|few
CASKNGLAGGADTQYF
TGTGCCAGCAAGAATGGGCTAGCGGGAGGTGCAGATACGCAGTATTTT
>TRBV7-8|TRBJ2-1|TRBD2|.
CASSLAVAGGSRDEQFF
TGTGCCAGCAGCTTAGCGGTAGCGGGAGGGTCTAGGGATGAGCAGTTCTTC
>TRBV7-9|TRBJ2-3|.|.
CASSAHSLDTQYF
TGTGCCAGCAGCGCCCACAGCCTCGATACGCAGTATTTT
>TRBV6-1|TRBJ1-6|.|.
CASKAFGGNNSPLHF
TGTGCCAGCAAAGCCTTTGGGGGGAATAATTCACCCCTCCACTTT
>TRBV11-3|TRBJ1-1|.|.
CASSLVGGYTEAFF
TGTGCCAGCAGCTTAGTTGGGGGCTACACTGAAGCTTTCTTT
>TRBV25-1|TRBJ2-1|TRBD2|.
CASCKSLGTSGDNEQFF
TGTGCCAGCTGCAAAAGCCTCGGGACTAGCGGAGACAATGAGCAGTTCTTC
>TRBV11-2|TRBJ1-4|TRBD1|.
CASSWTGGNEKLFF
TGTGCCAGCAGCTGGACAGGGGGGAATGAAAAACTGTTTTTT
>TRBV7-2|TRBJ2-2|.|.
CASSEQGFTGELFF
TGTGCCAGCAGCGAGCAGGGGTTTACCGGGGAGCTGTTTTTT
>TRBV11-3|TRBJ2-3|.|few
CASSRDSTDTQYF
TGTGCCAGCAGCCGGGACTCCACAGATACGCAGTATTTT
>TRBV7-2|TRBJ2-5|TRBD2|once
CASSPTRLAGLETQYF
TGTGCCAGCAGCCCCACCAGACTAGCGGGACTCGAGACCCAGTACTTC
>TRBV29-1|TRBJ2-7|.|.
CSGGGGKGYEQYF
TGCAGCGGGGGTGGCGGGAAAGGCTACGAGCAGTACTTC
>TRBV28|TRBJ1-4|.|once
CASTGRVNEKLFF
TGTGCCAGCACCGGCAGGGTTAATGAAAAACTGTTTTTT
>TRBV7-9|TRBJ2-5|.|few
CASSLPYTLGTQYF
TGTGCCAGCAGCTTACCATATACCCTAGGGACCCAGTACTTC
>TRBV11-3|TRBJ2-3|TRBD2|.
CASSFSGRQRYTDTQYF
TGTGCCAGCAGCTTTAGCGGGAGACAAAGATACACAGATACGCAGTATTTT
>TRBV18|TRBJ1-1|.|.
CASGREDEAFF
TGTGCCAGCGGCCGCGAGGATGAAGCTTTCTTT
>TRBV11-2|TRBJ1-1|TRBD1|.
CASSFLTGRNTEAFF
TGTGCCAGCAGTTTCCTGACAGGGAGGAACACTGAAGCTTTCTTT
>TRBV19|TRBJ1-1|.|.
CASSIGGGFRAFF
TGTGCCAGTAGTATAGGGGGGGGATTCAGAGCTTTCTTT
>TRBV11-3|TRBJ1-3|.|few
CASSLPGLNSGNTIYF
TGTGCCAGCAGCTTACCCGGACTTAACTCTGGAAACACCATATATTTT
>TRBV9|TRBJ2-2|.|.
CASSVAAGLGTGELFF
TGTGCCAGCAGCGTAGCCGCGGGATTGGGCACCGGGGAGCTGTTTTTT
>TRBV6-5|TRBJ2-1|.|few
CASSYSGRTRLKFF
TGTGCCAGCAGTTACTCAGGCAGAACTAGATTGAAGTTCTTC
>TRBV18|TRBJ2-3|TRBD1|.
CASSPPLTGADTQYF
TGTGCCAGCTCACCACCTTTGACAGGGGCAGATACGCAGTATTTT
>TRBV18|TRBJ2-2|.|.
CASSLSMAAPGELFF
TGTGCCAGCTCACTGAGCATGGCGGCCCCCGGGGAGCTGTTTTTT
>TRBV6-5|TRBJ1-5|.|.
CASSYDGRGQPQHF
TGTGCCAGCAGTTACGATGGAAGGGGTCAGCCCCAGCATTTT
>TRBV6-1|TRBJ2-2|TRBD1|.
CASSVGQDTGELFF
TGTGCCAGCAGTGTAGGACAGGACACCGGGGAGCTGTTTTTT
>TRBV14|TRBJ2-7|TRBD1|.
CASSQAVTGLEQYF
TGTGCCAGCAGCCAAGCAGTGACAGGGCTCGAGCAGTACTTC
>TRBV29-1|TRBJ2-3|TRBD2|.
CSVAGLAGGLDTQYF
TGCAGCGTTGCGGGACTAGCGGGAGGGTTGGATACGCAGTATTTT
>TRBV28|TRBJ1-2|TRBD1|.
CASSFNRGPYGYTF
TGTGCCAGCAGTTTCAACAGGGGCCCCTATGGCTACACCTTC
>TRBV28|TRBJ2-5|.|.
CASSWLQETQYF
TGTGCCAGCAGTTGGCTCCAAGAGACCCAGTACTTC
>TRBV7-3|TRBJ2-3|TRBD2|.
CASSLQRGLTDTQYF
TGTGCCAGCAGCTTACAGCGGGGCCTCACAGATACGCAGTATTTT
>TRBV2|TRBJ2-7|TRBD2|.
CASKGLAGGYEQYF
TGTGCCAGCAAGGGTTTAGCGGGAGGCTACGAGCAGTACTTC
>TRBV2|TRBJ1-1|.|.
CASNIQGNTEAFF
TGTGCCAGCAACATACAGGGGAACACTGAAGCTTTCTTT
>TRBV29-1|TRBJ2-5|.|.
CSVVRDTLETQYF
TGCAGCGTCGTCCGGGACACCCTTGAGACCCAGTACTTC
>TRBV6-1|TRBJ2-2|.|.
CASRARTVNTGELFF
TGTGCCAGCAGAGCCCGGACAGTTAACACCGGGGAGCTGTTTTTT
>TRBV21-1|TRBJ1-1|.|.
CASSKAGRGTGGETNTEAFF
TGTGCCAGCAGCAAAGCCGGCCGCGGGACAGGGGGCGAAACGAACACTGAAGCTTTCTTT